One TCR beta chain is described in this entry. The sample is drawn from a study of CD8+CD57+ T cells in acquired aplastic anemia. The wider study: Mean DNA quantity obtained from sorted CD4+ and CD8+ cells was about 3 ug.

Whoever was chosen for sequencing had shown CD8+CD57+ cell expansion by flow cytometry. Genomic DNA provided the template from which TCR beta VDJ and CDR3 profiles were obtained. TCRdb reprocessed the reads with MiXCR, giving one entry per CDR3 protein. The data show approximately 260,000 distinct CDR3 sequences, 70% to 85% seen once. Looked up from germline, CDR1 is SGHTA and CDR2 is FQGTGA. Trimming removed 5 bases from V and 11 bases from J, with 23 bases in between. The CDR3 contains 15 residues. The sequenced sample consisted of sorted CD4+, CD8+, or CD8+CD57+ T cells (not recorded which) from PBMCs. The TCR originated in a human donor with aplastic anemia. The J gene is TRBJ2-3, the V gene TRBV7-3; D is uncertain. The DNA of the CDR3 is TGTGCCAGCAGCGCCAAAAAGACCGGACCCTACGAGCAGTATTTT. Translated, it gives CASSAKKTGPYEQYF.